This T cell receptor (beta chain) was observed in a study of shared clonotypes between healthy human individuals. Naivety among CD8 cells was defined by CD45RO negativity and positive CCR7 selection, thereby excluding terminally differentiated effector memory CD45RA+ cells. The V end lost 1 base, the J end lost 4 bases, and 11 bases lay between the germline ends. Per the germline V gene, CDR1 is SGHAT and CDR2 is FQNNGV. CDR3 size: 14 residues. This table comes from immunoSEQ multiplex PCR, and its TCRdb copy is limited to in-frame clones, with some not included. The sample lists over 2 million clones, approximately 94% occurring once. General study points: Rarefaction analysis demonstrated incomplete sorted-subset sequencing notwithstanding large depth. The four-donor shared clonotypes exceeded non-shared clonotypes in generation probability, with non-shared ones scoring lower.

Concerning this clone: Its target is unknown.

The sequenced material came from naive CD8+ T cells sorted from blood. The chain joins TRBV11-2 to TRBJ2-7, with D perhaps matching TRBD2 (6 bases). The TCR sequence derives from a man aged 18 to 29 in good health. The CDR3 spells CASSLGDLGYEQYF. The CDR3, as DNA: TGTGCCAGCAGCTTAGGGGACTTAGGGTACGAGCAGTACTTC.